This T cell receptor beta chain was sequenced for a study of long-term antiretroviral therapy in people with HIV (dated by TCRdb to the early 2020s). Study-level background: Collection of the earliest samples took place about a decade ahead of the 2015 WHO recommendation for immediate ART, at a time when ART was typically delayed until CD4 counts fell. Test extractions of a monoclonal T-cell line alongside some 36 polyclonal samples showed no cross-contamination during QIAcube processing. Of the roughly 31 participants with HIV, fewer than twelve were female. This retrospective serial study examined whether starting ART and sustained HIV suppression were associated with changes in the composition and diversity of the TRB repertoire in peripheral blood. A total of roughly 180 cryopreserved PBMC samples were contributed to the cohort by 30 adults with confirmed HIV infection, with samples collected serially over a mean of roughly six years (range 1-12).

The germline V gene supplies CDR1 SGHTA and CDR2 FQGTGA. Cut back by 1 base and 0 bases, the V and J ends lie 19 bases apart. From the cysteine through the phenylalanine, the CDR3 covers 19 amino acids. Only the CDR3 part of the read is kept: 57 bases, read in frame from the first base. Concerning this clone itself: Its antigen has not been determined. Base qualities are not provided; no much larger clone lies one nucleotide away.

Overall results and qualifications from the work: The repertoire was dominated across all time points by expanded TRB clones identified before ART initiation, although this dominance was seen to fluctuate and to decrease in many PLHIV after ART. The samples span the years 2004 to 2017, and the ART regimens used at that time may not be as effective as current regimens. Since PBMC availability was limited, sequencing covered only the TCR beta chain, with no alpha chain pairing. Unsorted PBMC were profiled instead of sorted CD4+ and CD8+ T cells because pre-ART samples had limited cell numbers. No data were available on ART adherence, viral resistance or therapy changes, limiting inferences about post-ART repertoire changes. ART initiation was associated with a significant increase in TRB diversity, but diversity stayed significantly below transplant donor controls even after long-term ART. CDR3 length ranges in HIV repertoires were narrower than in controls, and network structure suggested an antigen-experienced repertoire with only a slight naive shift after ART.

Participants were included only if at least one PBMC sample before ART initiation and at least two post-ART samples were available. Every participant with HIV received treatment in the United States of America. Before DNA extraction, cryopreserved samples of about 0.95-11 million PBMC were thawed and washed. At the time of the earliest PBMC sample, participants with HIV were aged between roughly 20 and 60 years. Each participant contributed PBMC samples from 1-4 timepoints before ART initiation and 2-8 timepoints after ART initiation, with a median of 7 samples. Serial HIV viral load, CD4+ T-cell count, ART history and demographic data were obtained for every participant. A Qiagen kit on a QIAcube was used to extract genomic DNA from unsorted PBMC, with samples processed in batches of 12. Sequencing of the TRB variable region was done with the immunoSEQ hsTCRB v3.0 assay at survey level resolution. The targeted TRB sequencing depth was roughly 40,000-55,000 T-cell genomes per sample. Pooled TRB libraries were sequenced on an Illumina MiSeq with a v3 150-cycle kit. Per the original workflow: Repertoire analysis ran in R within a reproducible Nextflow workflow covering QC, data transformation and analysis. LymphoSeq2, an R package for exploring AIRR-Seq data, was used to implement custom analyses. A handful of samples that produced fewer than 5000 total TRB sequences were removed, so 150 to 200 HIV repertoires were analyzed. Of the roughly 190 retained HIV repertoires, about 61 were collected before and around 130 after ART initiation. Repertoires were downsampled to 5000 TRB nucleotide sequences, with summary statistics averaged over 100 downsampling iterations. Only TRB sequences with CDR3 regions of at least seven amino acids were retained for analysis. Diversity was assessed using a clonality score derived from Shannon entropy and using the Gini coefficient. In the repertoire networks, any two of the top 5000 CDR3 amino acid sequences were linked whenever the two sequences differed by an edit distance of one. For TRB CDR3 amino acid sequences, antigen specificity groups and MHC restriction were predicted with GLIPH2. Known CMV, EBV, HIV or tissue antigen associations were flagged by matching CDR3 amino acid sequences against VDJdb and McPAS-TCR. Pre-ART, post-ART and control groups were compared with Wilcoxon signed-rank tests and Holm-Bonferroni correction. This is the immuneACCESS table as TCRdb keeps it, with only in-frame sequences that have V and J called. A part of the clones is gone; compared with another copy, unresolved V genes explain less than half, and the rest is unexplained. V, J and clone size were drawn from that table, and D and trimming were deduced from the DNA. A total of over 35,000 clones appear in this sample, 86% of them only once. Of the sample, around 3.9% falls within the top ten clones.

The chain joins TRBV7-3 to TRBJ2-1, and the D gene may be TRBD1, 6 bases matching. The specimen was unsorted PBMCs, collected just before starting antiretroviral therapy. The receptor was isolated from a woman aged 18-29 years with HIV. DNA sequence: TGTGCCAGCAGCTTAAATGGGGGCGGGCACATTAGCTCCTACAATGAGCAGTTCTTC. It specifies CASSLNGGGHISSYNEQFF.